This entry features one TCR beta chain sequence. The data are from a study of shared clonotypes between healthy human individuals. Study at large: Sampling drew on donors who were a couple of women and a few men aged 18 to 49.

Only in-frame clones appear in the TCRdb table, and some are missing; sequencing was by immunoSEQ multiplex PCR. The table shows 740,000 or so clones, with 73% occurring only once. V gave up 6 bases and J gave up 7 bases, with 15 bases separating them. The germline V gene encodes CDR1 MNHEY and CDR2 SVGAGI. CDR3 length: 13 residues. Source material: memory CD4+ T cells sorted from blood. As to subset: CD45RA-negative fraction. The chain is built from TRBV6-5 and TRBJ1-2; tentatively, D is TRBD1 (5 bases). The receptor was derived from a woman aged 25 to 39 in good health. CDR3 sequence (DNA): TGTGCCAGCAGCATGGGGGGGGATGGTGGCTACACCTTC. It specifies CASSMGGDGGYTF.